This TCR beta chain was sequenced in a study of blood T cells in healthy people across ages. Study outcomes and limitations: One million T cells yielded diversity estimates that were considered underestimates. In older individuals, TCR beta diversity per million T cells was lower, falling roughly linearly with age.

It was with a sample-barcoded 5' primer and a J-beta primer mix that a second PCR of roughly 7 to 12 cycles was run. Using its own MiXCR run on the 5' RACE reads, TCRdb lists one record per CDR3 protein. The data show 650,000 or so distinct CDR3 sequences, more than 45% seen once. As regards this clonotype: Antigen: not known.

The CDR3 is 14 residues long. Germline V gene sequence: CDR1 SQVTM, CDR2 ANQGSEA. The specimen was blood. J is TRBJ2-5 and V is TRBV29-1; possible D gene TRBD1, 5 bases. The J call is in doubt because the DNA end fits TRBJ2-1 better. The source of this sequence is a woman aged 80 or over in good health. CDR3 sequence reads: CSASRTRGKETQFF. CDR3 DNA sequence: TGCAGCGCATCGAGGACAAGGGGAAAAGAGACCCAGTTCTTC.